This TCR beta chain emerged from a study of T cells in localized non-small cell lung cancer. TCRdb's table, derived via immunoSEQ multiplex PCR, lists solely in-frame clones and lacks some. Of about 25,000 clones detected, 90% to 95% appear once; the ten largest clones hold roughly 2.6%. In germline, CDR1 is LGHNA, CDR2 YNFKEQ. V dropped 5 bases and J dropped 5; count of bases not matched to a gene: 20. The CDR3 is 20 amino acids. The chain couples TRBV4-2 to TRBJ2-1, with 11 bases identical to TRBD2. The TCR originated in a woman aged 40-69 years with stage I lung adenocarcinoma. The material sequenced was peripheral blood, taken before any cancer treatment. The DNA for the CDR3 is TGTGCCAGCAGCTCAATGGGGCAGGCCAGAACTAGCGGGAGAGACAATGAGCAGTTCTTC. Residues: CASSSMGQARTSGRDNEQFF.